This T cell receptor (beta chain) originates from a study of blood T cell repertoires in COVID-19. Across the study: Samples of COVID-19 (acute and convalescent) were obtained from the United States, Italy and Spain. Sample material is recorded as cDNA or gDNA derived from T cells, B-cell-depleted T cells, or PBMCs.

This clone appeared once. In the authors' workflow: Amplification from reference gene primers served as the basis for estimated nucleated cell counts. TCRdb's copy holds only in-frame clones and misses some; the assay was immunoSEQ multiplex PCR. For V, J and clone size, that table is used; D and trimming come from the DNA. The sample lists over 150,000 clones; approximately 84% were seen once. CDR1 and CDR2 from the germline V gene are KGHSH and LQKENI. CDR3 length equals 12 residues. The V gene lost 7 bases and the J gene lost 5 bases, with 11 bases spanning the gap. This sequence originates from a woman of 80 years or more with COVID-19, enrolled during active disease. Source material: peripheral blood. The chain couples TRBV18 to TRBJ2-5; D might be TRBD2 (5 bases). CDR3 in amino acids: CASYGDYETQYF. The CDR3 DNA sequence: TGTGCCAGCTACGGGGATTATGAGACCCAGTACTTC.